This entry concerns a single T cell receptor beta chain. The data are from a study of blood T cell repertoires in COVID-19. The overall study: Samples taken during acute and convalescent COVID-19 were collected in the United States, Italy and Spain. PBMCs, B-cell-depleted T cells, or T cells were the source of the cDNA or gDNA that made up the material.

Original data processing: For nucleated cells, counts were estimated from reference gene primer amplification. Repertoires were generated with immunoSEQ multiplex PCR, while TCRdb's copy carries only in-frame clones and drops some. Clone size and V and J calls were adopted from that table, with D and trimming inferred from the DNA. Among 200,000 to 300,000 clones listed, around 87% were seen once. Sample: peripheral blood. The clonotype originates from a man aged 55 to 70 who had recovered from COVID-19.

CDR3: CASSQGLAGGGTDTQYF. CDR3 coding DNA: TGTGCCAGCAGCCAAGGACTAGCGGGGGGGGGCACAGATACGCAGTATTTT. The chain links TRBV3-1 (or the pseudogene TRBV3-2) to TRBJ2-3, with TRBD2 identical over 14 bases. This CDR3 has 17 residues. Trimming removed 1 base from V and 1 base from J; junction bases left unmatched: 1. Germline CDR1 is LGHDT and CDR2 is YNNKEL (reference sequence).